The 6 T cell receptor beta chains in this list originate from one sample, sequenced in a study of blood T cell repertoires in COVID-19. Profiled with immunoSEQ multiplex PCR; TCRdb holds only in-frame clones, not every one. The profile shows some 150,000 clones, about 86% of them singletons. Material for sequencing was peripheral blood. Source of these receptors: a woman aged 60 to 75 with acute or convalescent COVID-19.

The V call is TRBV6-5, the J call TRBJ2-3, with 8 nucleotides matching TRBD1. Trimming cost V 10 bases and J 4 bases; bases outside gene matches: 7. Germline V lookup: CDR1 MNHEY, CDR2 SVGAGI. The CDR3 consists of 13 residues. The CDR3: CATPPGGADTQYF. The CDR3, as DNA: TGTGCCACCCCCCCAGGGGGCGCAGATACGCAGTATTTT.

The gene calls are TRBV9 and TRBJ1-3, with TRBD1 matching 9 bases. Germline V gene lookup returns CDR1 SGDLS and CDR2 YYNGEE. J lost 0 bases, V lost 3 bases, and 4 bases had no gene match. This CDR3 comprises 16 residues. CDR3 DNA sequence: TGTGCCAGCAGCGGGACAGGGGTGGACTCTGGAAACACCATATATTTT. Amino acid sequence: CASSGTGVDSGNTIYF.

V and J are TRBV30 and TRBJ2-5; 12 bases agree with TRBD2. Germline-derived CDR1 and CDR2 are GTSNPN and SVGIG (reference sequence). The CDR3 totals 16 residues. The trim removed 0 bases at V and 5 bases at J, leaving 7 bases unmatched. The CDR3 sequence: CAWSVLAGGPDETQYF. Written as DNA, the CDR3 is TGTGCCTGGAGTGTACTAGCGGGAGGACCCGATGAGACCCAGTACTTC. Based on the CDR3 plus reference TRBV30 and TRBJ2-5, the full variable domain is SQTIHQWPATLVQPVGSPLSLECTVEGTSNPNLYWYRQAAGRGLQLLFYSVGIGQISSEVPQNLSASRPQDRQFILSSKKLLLSDSGFYLCAWSVLAGGPDETQYFGPGTRLLVL.

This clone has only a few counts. DNA of the CDR3: TGTGCCAGCAGCGACAGGGGCCCTTATGGCTACACCTTC. It encodes CASSDRGPYGYTF. The chain couples TRBV28 to TRBJ1-2, with 8 bases fitting TRBD1. V dropped 6 bases and J dropped 5; count of bases not matched to a gene: 5. The CDR3 is 13 residues long. The V gene's germline CDR1 is MDHEN and CDR2 SYDVKM.

The CDR3 region has the DNA TGTGCCAGCTCACCTCTATCAACTAATGAAAAACTGTTTTTT. Amino acid sequence: CASSPLSTNEKLFF. The chain carries TRBV18 and TRBJ1-4, with no clear D. V was shortened by 3 bases and J by 0 bases, with 5 bases between the two germline ends. CDR1 is KGHSH and CDR2 is LQKENI in the germline V gene. CDR3 size: 14 residues.

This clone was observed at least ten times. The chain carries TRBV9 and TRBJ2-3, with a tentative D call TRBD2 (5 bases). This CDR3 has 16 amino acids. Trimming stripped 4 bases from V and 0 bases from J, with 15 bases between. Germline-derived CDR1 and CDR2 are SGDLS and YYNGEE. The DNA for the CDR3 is TGTGCCAGCAGCCCACTAGTGGGGATAAGCACAGATACGCAGTATTTT. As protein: CASSPLVGISTDTQYF.